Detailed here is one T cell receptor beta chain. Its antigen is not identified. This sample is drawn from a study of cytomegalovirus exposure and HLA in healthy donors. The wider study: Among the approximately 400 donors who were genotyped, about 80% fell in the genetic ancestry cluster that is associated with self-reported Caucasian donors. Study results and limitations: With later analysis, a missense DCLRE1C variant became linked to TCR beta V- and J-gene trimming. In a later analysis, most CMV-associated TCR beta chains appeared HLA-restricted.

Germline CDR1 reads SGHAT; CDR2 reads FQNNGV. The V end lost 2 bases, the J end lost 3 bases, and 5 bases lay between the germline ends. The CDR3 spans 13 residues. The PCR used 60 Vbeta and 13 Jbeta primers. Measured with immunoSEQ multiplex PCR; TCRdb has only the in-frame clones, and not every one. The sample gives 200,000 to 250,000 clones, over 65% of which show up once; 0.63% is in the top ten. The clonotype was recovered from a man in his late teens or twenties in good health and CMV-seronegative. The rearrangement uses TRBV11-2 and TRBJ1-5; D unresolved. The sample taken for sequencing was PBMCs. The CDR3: CASSLRLNQPQHF. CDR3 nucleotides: TGTGCCAGCAGCTTAAGACTCAATCAGCCCCAGCATTTT. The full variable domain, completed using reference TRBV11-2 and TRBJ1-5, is EAGVAQSPRYKIIEKRQSVAFWCNPISGHATLYWYQQILGQGPKLLIQFQNNGVVDDSQLPKDRFSAERLKGVDSTLKIQPAKLEDSAVYLCASSLRLNQPQHFGDGTRLSIL.